The clone carrying this TCR beta chain was counted between two and nine times. Enrolment of Seattle patients took place during active infection, and they were followed longitudinally. The data were obtained in a study of blood T cell repertoires in COVID-19. As for the study in general: The United States, Italy and Spain supplied acute and convalescent COVID-19 samples. From T cells, B-cell-depleted T cells, or PBMCs came the material, which was cDNA or gDNA.

Per the original data handling: The assay estimated nucleated cells by amplifying reference gene primers. Some clones are missing from TCRdb's copy, which holds only in-frame ones; the method was immunoSEQ multiplex PCR. From that table come the V and J calls and clone size; the DNA was used to work out D and trimming. Seen here are some 200,000 clones, 80% to 90% observed once, and the top ten hold approximately 14%. V was shortened by 5 bases and J by 3 bases, with 16 bases between the two germline ends. The CDR3 is 16 amino acids. The germline V gene encodes CDR1 SGHVS and CDR2 FQNEAQ. The chain joins TRBV7-8 to TRBJ2-2; D may be TRBD1 (6 bases). Sequenced material: peripheral blood. This TCR derives from a woman between 65 and 79 years old with COVID-19, enrolled during active disease. CDR3 bases: TGTGCCAGCAGCGGACGACTGAGGGGGTACACCGGGGAGCTGTTTTTT. It translates to CASSGRLRGYTGELFF.